The 19 T cell receptor beta chains presented below share a single source sample, sequenced in a study of cytomegalovirus exposure and HLA in healthy donors. Sequenced by immunoSEQ multiplex PCR; TCRdb stores in-frame clones only, minus some. This sample has 110,000 or so clones, with around nine tenths found just once. What was sequenced was PBMCs. The receptors stem from a young woman in good health and CMV-seronegative.

The chain employs TRBV29-1 and TRBJ2-3, with D possibly being TRBD2 (6 bases). The CDR3 length is 12 residues. From germline, CDR1 is SQVTM and CDR2 ANQGSEA. The germline V and J ends were trimmed by 7 bases and 4 bases, with 12 bases remaining between them. Here the CDR3 reads CSATSIADTQYF. The CDR3 region has the DNA TGCAGCGCCACTAGCATCGCAGATACGCAGTATTTT.

V and J are TRBV25-1 and TRBJ2-1; TRBD2 matches 8 bases. V shed 3 bases and J 5 bases; nucleotides not matched to a gene: 9. The CDR3 is made up of 16 amino acids. CDR1 is MGHDK, CDR2 SYGVNS, per germline. In DNA, the CDR3 is TGTGCCAGCAGTGACCAATTAGCGGGACTTCACAATGAGCAGTTCTTC. Encoded protein: CASSDQLAGLHNEQFF.

This chain links TRBV9 with TRBJ2-5, with a possible D match to TRBD1 (6 bases). The CDR3 runs to 14 residues. CDR1 is SGDLS and CDR2 is YYNGEE in the germline V gene. The germline V and J ends were trimmed by 1 base and 4 bases, with 11 bases remaining between them. CDR3 sequence reads: CASSVWGRRETQYF. Written as DNA, the CDR3 is TGTGCCAGCAGCGTATGGGGGCGTCGAGAGACCCAGTACTTC. The full variable domain, rest sourced from reference TRBV9 and TRBJ2-5, is DSGVTQTPKHLITATGQRVTLRCSPRSGDLSVYWYQQSLDQGLQFLIQYYNGEERAKGNILERFSAQQFPDLHSELNLSSLELGDSALYFCASSVWGRRETQYFGPGTRLLVL.

J is TRBJ2-3 and V is TRBV7-3; D perhaps matches TRBD2 (6 bases). This CDR3 is 15 amino acids long. Germline assignment: CDR1 SGHTA and CDR2 FQGTGA. V shed 4 bases and J shed 1 base, with 12 bases lying between them. The CDR3 region is CASSSVGGGTDTQYF. As DNA, the CDR3 is TGTGCCAGCAGCTCCGTAGGAGGGGGCACAGATACGCAGTATTTT.

The rearrangement uses TRBV7-6 and TRBJ2-7, with 8 nucleotides matching TRBD2. Per germline, CDR1 SGHVS and CDR2 FNYEAQ. Germline trimming cut 1 base from V and 5 bases from J; bases unmatched to any gene: 10. The CDR3 covers 16 residues. The CDR3 DNA sequence: TGTGCCAGCAGCTTAGTAGGTAGCGGGGTATCAAACGAGCAGTACTTC. The encoded protein is CASSLVGSGVSNEQYF.

V is TRBV4-2 and J is TRBJ1-2, with 10 bases matching TRBD1. Germline CDR1 reads LGHNA; CDR2 reads YNFKEQ. This CDR3 region has 15 residues. V shed 6 bases, J shed 3 bases, and the junction held 7 bases outside the gene matches. Here the CDR3 DNA reads TGTGCCAGCAGTGGCCCGGACAGGGGGTACTATGGCTACACCTTC. Protein product: CASSGPDRGYYGYTF.

The chain has TRBV4-1 and TRBJ2-2; no clear D. This CDR3 has 15 amino acids. Deletions cut 2 bases from V and 3 bases from J, with 10 bases between. The germline V gene encodes CDR1 MGHRA and CDR2 YSYEKL. CDR3 region: CASSQPELHTGELFF. CDR3 DNA sequence: TGCGCCAGCAGCCAACCAGAACTACACACCGGGGAGCTGTTTTTT.

The chain employs TRBV11-2 and TRBJ1-6; perhaps TRBD1 as D (6 bases). This CDR3 contains 13 residues. V shed 7 bases and J shed 9 bases, with 13 bases lying between them. In germline, CDR1 is SGHAT, CDR2 FQNNGV. The CDR3 bases are TGTGCCAGCACCCCAGGGGTCCTTTCACCCCTCCACTTT. Translated: CASTPGVLSPLHF. Based on the CDR3 plus reference TRBV11-2 and TRBJ1-6, the full variable domain is EAGVAQSPRYKIIEKRQSVAFWCNPISGHATLYWYQQILGQGPKLLIQFQNNGVVDDSQLPKDRFSAERLKGVDSTLKIQPAKLEDSAVYLCASTPGVLSPLHFGNGTRLTVT.

The V and J genes are TRBV30 and TRBJ1-4, with D unclear. The CDR3 spans 12 residues. The germline gives CDR1 GTSNPN, CDR2 SVGIG (reference sequence). V lost 0 bases and J lost 7, with 6 bases in between. CDR3 protein: CAWSVRSEKLFF. Written as DNA, the CDR3 is TGTGCCTGGAGTGTACGTAGTGAAAAACTGTTTTTT.

The rearrangement joins TRBV6-5 to TRBJ2-2; no firm D call. The CDR3 spans 15 residues. V was shortened by 3 bases and J by 3 bases, with 11 bases between the two germline ends. Germline loops: CDR1 MNHEY, CDR2 SVGAGI. Written as DNA, the CDR3 is TGTGCCAGCAGTTATCGGGTTCTGGACACCGGGGAGCTGTTTTTT. Amino acids: CASSYRVLDTGELFF.

This chain uses TRBV28 with TRBJ1-1; D possibly corresponds to TRBD1 (6 bases). This CDR3 region has 14 residues. CDR1 and CDR2 (germline): MDHEN, SYDVKM. V dropped 6 bases and J dropped 4 bases, with 15 bases sitting between them. The CDR3 loop is CASSTGQQITEAFF. DNA of the CDR3: TGTGCCAGCAGCACAGGGCAGCAGATCACTGAAGCTTTCTTT.

The chain joins TRBV10-3 to TRBJ1-2; a possible D gene is TRBD1 (6 bases). Trimming took off 5 bases at V and 4 bases at J, with 17 bases between the two ends. The germline CDR1 and CDR2 sequences are ENHRY and SYGVKD. This CDR3 has 15 amino acids. CDR3 bases: TGTGCCATCAGTCCCAACGGGGGGCAAGGCTATGGCTACACCTTC. It encodes CAISPNGGQGYGYTF.

This clone has just a few counts. The chain uses TRBV7-8 and TRBJ1-1; D not certain. There are 14 residues in the CDR3. CDR1 SGHVS and CDR2 FQNEAQ come from the germline V gene. Trimming pared 1 base from V and 1 base from J, leaving 7 bases between. CDR3 DNA: TGTGCCAGCAGCTTAGGTCCAGAGAACACTGAAGCTTTCTTT. It is translated as CASSLGPENTEAFF. The full variable domain, with the rest looked up from reference TRBV7-8 and TRBJ1-1, is GAGVSQSPRYKVAKRGQDVALRCDPISGHVSLFWYQQALGQGPEFLTYFQNEAQLDKSGLPSDRFFAERPEGSVSTLKIQRTQQEDSAVYLCASSLGPENTEAFFGQGTRLTVV.

V and J are TRBV13 and TRBJ1-4; D possibly corresponds to TRBD1 (5 bases). This CDR3 is 15 amino acids long. The germline CDR1 and CDR2 sequences are PRHDT and FYEKMQ (reference sequence). V lost 3 bases and J 8 bases, leaving 16 bases between the germline ends. In DNA form, the CDR3 reads TGTGCCAGCAGCTTTTTCAGGGTACGGTCGGAAAAACTGTTTTTT. Translating gives CASSFFRVRSEKLFF.

The chain has TRBV7-2 and TRBJ2-5; TRBD2 matches 11 bases. The CDR3 consists of 15 residues. Germline loops: CDR1 SGHTA, CDR2 FQGNSA. The ends lost 5 bases at V and 1 base at J; junction bases unmatched: 3. CDR3 DNA: TGTGCCAGCAGCCCGGGGACTAGCGGCCAAGAGACCCAGTACTTC. This gives the protein CASSPGTSGQETQYF. The complete variable domain, with remaining parts taken from reference TRBV7-2 and TRBJ2-5, reads GAGVSQSPSNKVTEKGKDVELRCDPISGHTALYWYRQSLGQGLEFLIYFQGNSAPDKSGLPSDRFSAERTGGSVSTLTIQRTQQEDSAVYLCASSPGTSGQETQYFGPGTRLLVL.

The CDR3 is CASSSKRGGRWRETQYF. As DNA, the CDR3 is TGTGCCAGCAGTTCCAAGCGGGGGGGCCGGTGGCGAGAGACCCAGTACTTC. This chain uses TRBV27 with TRBJ2-5; 10 bases agree with TRBD2. CDR1 is MNHEY and CDR2 is SMNVEV in the germline V gene (reference sequence). This CDR3 has 17 amino acids. The J segment lost 4 bases and the V segment lost 4 bases, leaving 12 bases of the junction unmatched.

This clone has just a few counts. The same CDR3 also results from other DNA sequences found in this sample. The J gene is TRBJ2-5, the V gene TRBV30, with D uncertain. The CDR3 runs to 12 residues. The germline V gene has CDR1 GTSNPN and CDR2 SVGIG (reference sequence). Trimming removed 0 bases from V and 4 bases from J, with 6 bases in between. CDR3 protein: CAWSVRGETQYF. Written as DNA, the CDR3 is TGTGCCTGGAGTGTACGAGGAGAGACCCAGTACTTC.

This rearrangement joins TRBV5-1 to TRBJ1-1, with D perhaps TRBD1 (5 bases). Trimming pared 0 bases from V and 3 bases from J, leaving 6 bases between. Germline assignment: CDR1 SGHRS and CDR2 YFSETQ. The CDR3 runs 13 residues. The CDR3 here is CASSLARDTEAFF. CDR3 nucleotide sequence: TGCGCCAGCAGCTTGGCCAGGGACACTGAAGCTTTCTTT.

This rearrangement joins TRBV7-3 to TRBJ1-5; D might be TRBD1 (6 bases). From germline, CDR1 is SGHTA and CDR2 FQGTGA. V gave up 5 bases and J gave up 0 bases, with 17 bases separating them. This CDR3 is built from 17 residues. In DNA, the CDR3 is TGTGCCAGCAGCCGGAGGACAGTGCCGCATAGCAATCAGCCCCAGCATTTT. It is translated as CASSRRTVPHSNQPQHF.